The TCR beta chain under discussion was sequenced for a study of OX40 agonist ivuxolimab in advanced cancers. General study points: Which antigen the expanded peripheral T cells recognized is unknown. Some nonresponders also had low normalized T-cell clonal expansion.

The sampling schedule covered blood at baseline, cycle 4 day 1, and cycle 7 day 1. Here immunoSEQ multiplex PCR was the method, and the copy in TCRdb shows in-frame clones only, minus some. The data show 100,000 or so clones, less than 90% seen once. To note about this clone: The antigen is unknown.

This CDR3 is 15 amino acids long. Germline assignment: CDR1 MNHGY and CDR2 SAAAGT. Trimming took off 5 bases at V and 4 bases at J, with 15 bases between the two ends. The origin of this receptor is an adult with an advanced solid tumor such as melanoma, head and neck, liver or kidney cancer. The chain employs TRBV6-8 and TRBJ1-5, with D unresolved. The input for sequencing was CD4+ or CD8+ T cells sorted from blood, taken in a trial of the OX40 agonist ivuxolimab. This CDR3 reads CASSPFGWDNQPQHF. For the CDR3, the DNA is TGTGCCAGCAGTCCATTCGGGTGGGATAATCAGCCCCAGCATTTT.